These T cell receptor beta chains were read from a single sample in a study of blood T cell repertoires in COVID-19. Generated by immunoSEQ multiplex PCR, the TCRdb table keeps only in-frame clones and is missing some. The sample contains roughly 55,000 clones, around 83% of which appear only once. The sequencing sample was made of peripheral blood. The source is a woman aged 60-70 years with acute or convalescent COVID-19. Each CDR3 is given with its conserved first and last residue. Each record gives: CDR3 length, J gene, V gene, CDR3 protein.

>15|TRBJ2-7|TRBV5-1
CASSLDAGTMNEQYF
>14|TRBJ2-7|TRBV9
CASSQADSSYEQYF
>15|TRBJ1-2|TRBV6-5
CASNKLGQTYYGYTF
>16|TRBJ2-7|TRBV6-5
CASSYSRDRVIREQYF
>16|TRBJ1-1|TRBV5-1
CASSSRATGMNTEAFF
>13|TRBJ1-1|TRBV11-3
CASSLDGNTEAFF
>15|TRBJ2-1|TRBV6-5
CASRKDTLAYNEQFF
>21|TRBJ2-2|TRBV19
CASSAFHPGSKAKTNTGELFF
>15|TRBJ1-2|TRBV9
CASSVDSDRGYGYTF
>18|TRBJ1-2|TRBV4-2
CASSQDGVTGTGARGYTF
>13|TRBJ2-5|TRBV5-1
CASSKGTQETQYF
>16|TRBJ2-4|TRBV7-2
CASSPAGQGAKNIQYF
>14|TRBJ2-5|TRBV19
CASSMIAGSETQYF
>12|TRBJ1-6|TRBV19
CASSMADSPLHF
>16|TRBJ2-7|TRBV7-9
CASSLRLGQAAYEQYF
>13|TRBJ2-7|TRBV19
CASSSGRNYEQYF
>13|TRBJ1-1|TRBV7-9
CASSLSLNTEAFF
>15|TRBJ2-5|TRBV6-2/TRBV6-3
CASSLLDRLQETQYF
>15|TRBJ2-7|TRBV5-1
CASSLFGDRSYEQYF
>15|TRBJ1-5|TRBV6-5
CASRRSVLSNQPQHF
>14|TRBJ1-1|TRBV19
CASSVGDMNTEAFF
>15|TRBJ2-1|TRBV6-5
CASMTGTLSSPEQFF
>14|TRBJ1-6|TRBV5-4
CASSDRAYNSPLHF
>17|TRBJ2-1|TRBV5-1
CASSLVASGTLRDEQFF
>19|TRBJ2-1|TRBV27
CASSFYTLSTSPGGDEQFF
>15|TRBJ2-3|TRBV2
CASSDRLTSTDTQYF
>13|TRBJ1-6|TRBV11-1
CASSFRVESPLHF
>14|TRBJ1-1|TRBV10-3
CAITGTAQNTEAFF
>15|TRBJ2-6|TRBV9
CASSFINSGANVLTF
>15|TRBJ1-6|TRBV19
CASSPLWTANSPLHF
>13|TRBJ1-2|TRBV18
CASSPPEGGGYTF
>15|TRBJ1-6|TRBV15
CATSRVEGQNSPLHF
>13|TRBJ2-7|TRBV30
CAWSVFEEGKQYF
>12|TRBJ1-2|TRBV3-1/TRBV3-2
CASSPNRVGYTF
>15|TRBJ1-4|TRBV6-1
CASSEGGSLPGKLFF
>15|TRBJ2-3|TRBV6-5
CASSWTGGATDTQYF